This TCR beta chain was sequenced for a study of cytomegalovirus exposure and HLA in healthy donors. Findings and caveats of the study: Most observed TCR sequences were rare, whereas some public TCRs were detected in many donors. According to the study, approximately 150 TCR beta chains were cytomegalovirus-associated. Roughly even sequencing depth across donors was the assumption behind the presence/absence analyses.

60 Vbeta and 13 Jbeta primers were used in PCR. Clones were sequenced by immunoSEQ multiplex PCR, and TCRdb holds only the in-frame ones, with some missing. The table for this sample gives tens of thousands of clones. Unrecorded immune exposure was likely among donors, who were nominally healthy when sampled. Germline-derived CDR1 and CDR2 are SGDLS and YYNGEE. Trimming stripped 0 bases from V and 5 bases from J, with 11 bases between. There are 15 residues in the CDR3. In the case of this clone: What it recognizes is unknown.

This receptor was identified in a man between 40 and 49 years old in good health and CMV-seronegative. The J gene is TRBJ1-4, the V gene TRBV9; TRBD1 might be the D (5 bases). Specimen: PBMCs. CDR3 nucleotide sequence: TGTGCCAGCAGCGTAGAAGGCAGGGTCAATGAAAAACTGTTTTTT. This sequence encodes CASSVEGRVNEKLFF.